A single T cell receptor (beta chain) is shown here with its context. This specimen comes from a study of blood T cell repertoires in COVID-19. Study-wide context: Italy, Spain and the United States were the sources of the convalescent and acute COVID-19 samples. Sources were T cells, B-cell-depleted T cells, or PBMCs; the material itself was cDNA or gDNA.

Looked up from germline, CDR1 is KGHSH and CDR2 is LQKENI. V lost 6 bases to trimming and J lost 4 bases; unmatched junction nucleotides: 6. This CDR3 is 14 amino acids long. TCRdb's table, derived via immunoSEQ multiplex PCR, lists solely in-frame clones and lacks some. The sample consists of about 63,000 clones, around 79% of them appearing once. The TCR was taken from a human donor in a cohort sampled during active COVID-19. The rearrangement links TRBV18 to TRBJ1-1; 9 bases agree with TRBD1. Sample: peripheral blood. CDR3 DNA: TGTGCCAGCTCCCTGGACAGGGGAAGCACTGAAGCTTTCTTT. Its translation is CASSLDRGSTEAFF.